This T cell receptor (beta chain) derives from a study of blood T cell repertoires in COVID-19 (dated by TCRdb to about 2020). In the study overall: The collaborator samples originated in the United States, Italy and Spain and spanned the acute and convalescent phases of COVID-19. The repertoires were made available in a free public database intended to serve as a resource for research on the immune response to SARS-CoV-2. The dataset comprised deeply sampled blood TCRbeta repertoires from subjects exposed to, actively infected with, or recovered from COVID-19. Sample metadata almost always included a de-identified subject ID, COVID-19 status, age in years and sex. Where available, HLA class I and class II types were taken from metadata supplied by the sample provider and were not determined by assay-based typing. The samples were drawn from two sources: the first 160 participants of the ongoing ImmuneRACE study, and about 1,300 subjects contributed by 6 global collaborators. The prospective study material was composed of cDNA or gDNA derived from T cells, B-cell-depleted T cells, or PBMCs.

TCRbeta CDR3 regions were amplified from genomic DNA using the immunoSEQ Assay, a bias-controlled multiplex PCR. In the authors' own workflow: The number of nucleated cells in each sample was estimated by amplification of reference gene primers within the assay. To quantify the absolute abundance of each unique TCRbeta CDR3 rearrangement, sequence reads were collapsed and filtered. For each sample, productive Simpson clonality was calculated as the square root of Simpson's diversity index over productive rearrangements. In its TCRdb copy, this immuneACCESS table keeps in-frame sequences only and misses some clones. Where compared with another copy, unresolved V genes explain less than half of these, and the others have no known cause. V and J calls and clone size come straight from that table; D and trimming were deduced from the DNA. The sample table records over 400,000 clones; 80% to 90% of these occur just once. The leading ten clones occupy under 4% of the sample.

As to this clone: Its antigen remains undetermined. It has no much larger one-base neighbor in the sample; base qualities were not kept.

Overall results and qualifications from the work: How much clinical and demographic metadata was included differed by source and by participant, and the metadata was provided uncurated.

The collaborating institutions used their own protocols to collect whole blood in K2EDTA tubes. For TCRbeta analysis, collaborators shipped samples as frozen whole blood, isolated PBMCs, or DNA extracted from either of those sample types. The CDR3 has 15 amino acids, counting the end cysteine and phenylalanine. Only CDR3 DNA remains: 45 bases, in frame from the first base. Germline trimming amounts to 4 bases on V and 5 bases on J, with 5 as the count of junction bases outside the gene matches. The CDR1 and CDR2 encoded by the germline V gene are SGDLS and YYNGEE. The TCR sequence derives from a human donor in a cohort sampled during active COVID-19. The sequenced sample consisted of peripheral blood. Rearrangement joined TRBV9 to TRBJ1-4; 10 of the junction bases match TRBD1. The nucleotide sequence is TGTGCCAGCAGCTCCCGGACAGGGGGAAATGAAAAACTGTTTTTT. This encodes CASSSRTGGNEKLFF. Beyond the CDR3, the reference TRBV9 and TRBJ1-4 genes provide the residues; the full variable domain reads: DSGVTQTPKHLITATGQRVTLRCSPRSGDLSVYWYQQSLDQGLQFLIQYYNGEERAKGNILERFSAQQFPDLHSELNLSSLELGDSALYFCASSSRTGGNEKLFFGSGTQLSVL.